Presented here are 18 T cell receptor beta chains from one specimen sequenced in a study of T-cell reconstitution after alpha-beta-depleted transplantation in children. Preparation of the TCRbeta library was carried out with unique molecular identifiers. MiXCR was run by TCRdb on the PCR reads, yielding one entry per CDR3 protein. The table shows fewer than 700,000 distinct CDR3 sequences, with 20% to 25% occurring only once. The starting material was PBMCs, mostly from graft donor cells, obtained 360 days after TCRalphabeta/CD19-depleted stem cell transplant. Receptors originate from a boy younger than two who had a stem cell transplant for acute myeloid leukemia, so the T cells may come from the graft donor.

This clonotype was found many times. Sequence at one end of the junction differs from germline and may be a read error. The chain carries TRBV29-1 and TRBJ2-1; D remains ambiguous. Germline CDR1 SQVTM, CDR2 ANQGSEA. The CDR3 covers 10 residues. The CDR3 DNA sequence: TGCAGCGTTGAGGGTAGGGAAAGGATCTTC. Translation: CSVEGRERIF.

This clonotype appeared many times. V and J are TRBV5-1 and TRBJ2-3, with a weak D call TRBD2 (5 bases). Looked up from germline, CDR1 is SGHRS and CDR2 is YFSETQ. Between the trimmed V and J ends, which lost 3 bases and 4 bases, there was a span of 12 bases. This CDR3 spans 14 amino acids. CDR3 nucleotide sequence: TGCGCCAGCAGCTCCTATGAGAGGGCAGATACGCAGTATTTT. Amino acids: CASSSYERADTQYF. Based on the CDR3 plus reference TRBV5-1 and TRBJ2-3, the full variable domain is KAGVTQTPRYLIKTRGQQVTLSCSPISGHRSVSWYQQTPGQGLQFLFEYFSETQRNKGNFPGRFSGRQFSNSRSEMNVSTLELGDSALYLCASSSYERADTQYFGPGTRLTVL.

This clonotype was seen a few times. The chain uses TRBV5-1 and TRBJ2-5; perhaps TRBD2 as D (5 bases). The germline gives CDR1 SGHRS, CDR2 YFSETQ. This CDR3 region has 14 residues. Trimming shortened V by 2 bases and J by 5 bases, and 13 bases separated the two germline ends. This CDR3 reads CASSLIDTGETQYF. CDR3 bases: TGCGCCAGCAGCTTAATTGACACGGGGGAGACCCAGTACTTC. The full variable domain, in which reference TRBV5-1 and TRBJ2-5 provide the parts outside the CDR3, is KAGVTQTPRYLIKTRGQQVTLSCSPISGHRSVSWYQQTPGQGLQFLFEYFSETQRNKGNFPGRFSGRQFSNSRSEMNVSTLELGDSALYLCASSLIDTGETQYFGPGTRLLVL.

This chain links TRBV4-1 with TRBJ2-1, with 10 bases identical to TRBD2. The CDR3 spans 16 residues. V lost 1 base and J lost 7; bases outside the gene matches: 7. Germline V gene sequence: CDR1 MGHRA, CDR2 YSYEKL. This CDR3 reads CASSQARVAGGNEQFF. For the CDR3, the DNA is TGCGCCAGCAGCCAAGCACGGGTAGCGGGGGGAAATGAGCAGTTCTTC.

There are many counts of this clonotype. The chain couples TRBV15 to TRBJ1-2, with no clear D. Per the germline V gene, CDR1 is LNHNV and CDR2 is YYDKDF (reference sequence). The CDR3 spans 14 residues. Trimming shortened V by 1 base and J by 7 bases, and 13 bases separated the two germline ends. CDR3 in DNA: TGTGCCACCAGCAGAGGATACCCGTATAGTGGCTACACCTTC. It encodes CATSRGYPYSGYTF.

This clonotype was counted ten times or more. The rearrangement links TRBV12-3 or TRBV12-4 to TRBJ2-1; D is uncertain. The CDR3 is made up of 13 amino acids. The germline V and J ends were trimmed by 6 bases and 7 bases, with 13 bases remaining between them. In DNA, the CDR3 is TGTGCCAGCAGCTGGTCCAGGTATAATGAGCAGTTCTTC. Protein sequence: CASSWSRYNEQFF.

This clonotype has a count of ten or more. CDR3 bases: TGCAGTGCTAGCCTAGCGGGGGTGGCCTACGAGCAGTACTTC. Translated, it gives CSASLAGVAYEQYF. The V and J genes are TRBV20-1 and TRBJ2-7; 10 bases line up with TRBD2. Germline CDR1 and CDR2: DFQATT and SNEGSKA (reference sequence). This CDR3 region has 14 residues. V dropped 3 bases and J dropped 2; count of bases not matched to a gene: 4.

The chain recombines TRBV20-1 with TRBJ1-1; 8 bases map to TRBD1. Losses at the gene ends were 1 base for V and 3 bases for J; bases not matched to a gene: 7. Germline V gene lookup returns CDR1 DFQATT and CDR2 SNEGSKA (reference sequence). The CDR3 runs to 15 residues. The CDR3 DNA sequence: TGCAGTGCTAGAGCCGTGGACAGGGAGTACACTGAAGCTTTCTTT. It translates to CSARAVDREYTEAFF.

A few counts support this clonotype. The chain uses TRBV5-1 and TRBJ2-3, with a possible D match to TRBD2 (5 bases). Germline V gives CDR1 SGHRS, CDR2 YFSETQ. V was trimmed by 4 bases and J by 4 bases, leaving 19 bases between them. The CDR3 is 16 amino acids. CDR3 loop: CASSRHGEGPADTQYF. The CDR3 nucleotides read TGCGCCAGCAGCCGACACGGGGAAGGACCGGCAGATACGCAGTATTTT. Looking up the rest from reference TRBV5-1 and TRBJ2-3 gives the full variable domain: KAGVTQTPRYLIKTRGQQVTLSCSPISGHRSVSWYQQTPGQGLQFLFEYFSETQRNKGNFPGRFSGRQFSNSRSEMNVSTLELGDSALYLCASSRHGEGPADTQYFGPGTRLTVL.

This clonotype occurred a few times. This chain links TRBV20-1 with TRBJ1-4; TRBD1 agrees at 7 bases. Germline V lookup: CDR1 DFQATT, CDR2 SNEGSKA (reference sequence). Germline trimming cut 1 base from V and 4 bases from J; bases unmatched to any gene: 3. The CDR3 consists of 14 residues. The DNA of the CDR3 is TGCAGTGCTAGAGGGGGACAGCTTAATGAAAAACTGTTTTTT. It specifies CSARGGQLNEKLFF.

The chain has TRBV7-6 and TRBJ1-6; 7 nucleotides align to TRBD1. This CDR3 region has 15 residues. V lost 4 bases to trimming and J lost 6 bases; unmatched junction nucleotides: 6. CDR1 and CDR2 from the germline V gene are SGHVS and FNYEAQ. CDR3 coding DNA: TGTGCCAGCAGCTCGGACCCAGGGGGTAATTCACCCCTCCACTTT. As protein: CASSSDPGGNSPLHF. Using reference TRBV7-6 and TRBJ1-6 for the parts outside the CDR3, the full variable domain is GAGVSQSPRYKVTKRGQDVALRCDPISGHVSLYWYRQALGQGPEFLTYFNYEAQQDKSGLPNDRFSAERPEGSISTLTIQRTEQRDSAMYRCASSSDPGGNSPLHFGNGTRLTVT.

This clonotype was detected many times. V usage is TRBV7-8 and J usage is TRBJ2-3; perhaps TRBD2 as D (5 bases). V was clipped by 7 bases and J by 0 bases, with 11 bases between them. Germline CDR1 SGHVS, CDR2 FQNEAQ. The CDR3 loop spans 14 amino acids. The CDR3 nucleotides read TGTGCCAGCACCCTCGGAGGTAGCACAGATACGCAGTATTTT. Its translation is CASTLGGSTDTQYF.

This clonotype appeared many times. The CDR3: CASSVGTGLVINEQYF. In DNA, the CDR3 is TGTGCCAGCAGCGTAGGGACGGGACTAGTAATAAACGAGCAGTACTTC. V gene TRBV7-2 combines with J gene TRBJ2-7, with TRBD2 matching over 8 bases. V shed 5 bases and J 5 bases; nucleotides not matched to a gene: 14. The CDR3 spans 16 residues. Per the germline V gene, CDR1 is SGHTA and CDR2 is FQGNSA.

V usage is TRBV27 and J usage is TRBJ2-7; the D gene is possibly TRBD1 (5 bases). CDR1 MNHEY and CDR2 SMNVEV come from the germline V gene (reference sequence). This CDR3 spans 15 amino acids. Trimming cost V 4 bases and J 5 bases, with 18 bases left between them. The CDR3, as DNA: TGTGCCAGCAGTTCCTTACGGGCAGGGAAAAACGAGCAGTACGTC. Its translation is CASSSLRAGKNEQYV.

This clonotype was counted ten times or more. The chain couples TRBV6-4 to TRBJ2-3, with D uncertain. Trimming took 6 bases from V and 2 from J, leaving 12 bases between them. The germline V gene encodes CDR1 MRHNA and CDR2 SNTAGT. This CDR3 region has 14 residues. This chain's CDR3 is CASSEVPYTDTQYF. The CDR3 DNA sequence: TGTGCCAGCAGCGAGGTCCCGTACACAGATACGCAGTATTTT.

V gene TRBV24-1 combines with J gene TRBJ2-1; 7 bases are shared with TRBD1. The length of the CDR3 is 13 residues. J gave up 10 bases and V 4 bases, and 6 bases lay outside the gene matches. CDR1 is KGHDR and CDR2 is SFDVKD in the germline V gene. The CDR3 loop is CATSESGTVEQFF. DNA for the CDR3: TGTGCCACCAGTGAATCCGGGACAGTCGAGCAGTTCTTC.

The CDR3 spells CASSSVAGSYNEQFF. The DNA for the CDR3 is TGTGCCAGCAGCTCCGTAGCGGGCTCCTACAATGAGCAGTTCTTC. This rearrangement joins TRBV7-3 to TRBJ2-1; TRBD2 aligns across 7 bases. V gave up 4 bases and J gave up 0 bases; unmatched junction bases: 3. Germline CDR1 SGHTA, CDR2 FQGTGA. There are 15 residues in the CDR3.

This clonotype was recorded many times. The chain uses TRBV29-1 and TRBJ2-1, with 10 nucleotides matching TRBD1. Trimming cost V 6 bases and J 0 bases; bases outside gene matches: 8. The CDR3 is 16 residues long. Per germline, CDR1 SQVTM and CDR2 ANQGSEA. Written as DNA, the CDR3 is TGCAGCGTCGCAACCGACAGGGGGCCCTCCTACAATGAGCAGTTCTTC. Its translation: CSVATDRGPSYNEQFF.